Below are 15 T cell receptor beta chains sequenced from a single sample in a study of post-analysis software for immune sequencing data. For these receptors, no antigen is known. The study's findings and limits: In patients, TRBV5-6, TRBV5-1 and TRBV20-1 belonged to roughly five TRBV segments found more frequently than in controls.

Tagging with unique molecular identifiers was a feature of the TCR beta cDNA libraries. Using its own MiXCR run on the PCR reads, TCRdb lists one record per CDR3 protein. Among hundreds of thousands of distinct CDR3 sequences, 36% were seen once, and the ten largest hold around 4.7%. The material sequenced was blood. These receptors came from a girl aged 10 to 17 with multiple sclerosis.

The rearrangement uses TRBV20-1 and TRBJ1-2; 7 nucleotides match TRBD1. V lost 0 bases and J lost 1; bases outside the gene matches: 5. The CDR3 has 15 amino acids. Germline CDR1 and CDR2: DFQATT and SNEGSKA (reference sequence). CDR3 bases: TGCAGTGCTAGAGACCAGACAGGGTATAACTATGGCTACACCTTC. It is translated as CSARDQTGYNYGYTF.

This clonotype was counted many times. DNA of the CDR3: TGTGCCAGCAGCTCCCTTAGCGGGGGGTCCAATGAGCAGTTCTTC. Its protein product is CASSSLSGGSNEQFF. The chain uses TRBV11-2 and TRBJ2-1; 10 nucleotides match TRBD2. Germline values: CDR1 SGHAT, CDR2 FQNNGV. V was pared by 4 bases and J by 6 bases, with 6 bases of the junction left unmatched. The CDR3 is 15 amino acids.

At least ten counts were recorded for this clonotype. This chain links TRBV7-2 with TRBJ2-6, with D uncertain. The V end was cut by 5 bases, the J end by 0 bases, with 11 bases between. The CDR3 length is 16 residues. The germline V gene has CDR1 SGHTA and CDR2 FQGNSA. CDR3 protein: CASSPRGISGANVLTF. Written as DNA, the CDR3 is TGTGCCAGCAGCCCGCGCGGAATCTCTGGGGCCAACGTCCTGACTTTC.

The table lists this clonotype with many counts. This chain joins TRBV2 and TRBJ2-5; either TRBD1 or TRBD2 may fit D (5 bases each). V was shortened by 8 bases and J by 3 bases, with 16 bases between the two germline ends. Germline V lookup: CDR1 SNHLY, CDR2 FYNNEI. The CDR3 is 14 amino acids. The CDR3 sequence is CASDEGPAEETQYF. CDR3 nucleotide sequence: TGTGCCAGCGACGAGGGGCCCGCAGAAGAGACCCAGTACTTC.

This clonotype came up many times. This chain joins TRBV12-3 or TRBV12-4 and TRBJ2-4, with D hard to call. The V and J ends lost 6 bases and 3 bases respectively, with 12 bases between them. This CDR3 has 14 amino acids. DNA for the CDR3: TGTGCCAGCAGCCGTGGACGGATCAAAAACATTCAGTACTTC. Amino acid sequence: CASSRGRIKNIQYF.

In DNA, the CDR3 is TGTGCCAGCAGTTTGTTTTACAGGGCCCCCCGGGAGACCCAGTACTTC. Protein: CASSLFYRAPRETQYF. This chain joins TRBV27 and TRBJ2-5; a weak D match, TRBD1 (6 bases). V lost 3 bases to trimming and J lost 5 bases, with 19 bases between them. The CDR3 extends over 16 amino acids. Germline V gene sequence: CDR1 MNHEY, CDR2 SMNVEV (reference sequence).

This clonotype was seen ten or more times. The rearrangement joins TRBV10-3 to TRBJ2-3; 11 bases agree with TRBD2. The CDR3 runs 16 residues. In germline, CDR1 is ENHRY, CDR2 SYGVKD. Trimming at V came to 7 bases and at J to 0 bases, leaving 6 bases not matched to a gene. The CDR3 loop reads CAIKLSGGGSTDTQYF. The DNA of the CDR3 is TGTGCCATCAAACTTAGCGGGGGGGGAAGCACAGATACGCAGTATTTT.

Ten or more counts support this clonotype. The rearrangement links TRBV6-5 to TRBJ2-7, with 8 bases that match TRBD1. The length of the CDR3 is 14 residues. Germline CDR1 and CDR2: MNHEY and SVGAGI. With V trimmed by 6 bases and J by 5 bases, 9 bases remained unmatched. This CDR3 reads CASSRDRSRDEQYF. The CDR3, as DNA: TGTGCCAGCAGCCGGGACAGGTCCCGGGACGAGCAGTACTTC.

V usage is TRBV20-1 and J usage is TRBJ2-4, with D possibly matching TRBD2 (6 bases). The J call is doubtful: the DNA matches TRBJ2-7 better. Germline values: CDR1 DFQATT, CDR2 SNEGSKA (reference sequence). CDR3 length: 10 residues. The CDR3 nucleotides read TGCAGTGCCTGGGGGGACGAGCAGTACTTC. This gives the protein CSAWGDEQYF.

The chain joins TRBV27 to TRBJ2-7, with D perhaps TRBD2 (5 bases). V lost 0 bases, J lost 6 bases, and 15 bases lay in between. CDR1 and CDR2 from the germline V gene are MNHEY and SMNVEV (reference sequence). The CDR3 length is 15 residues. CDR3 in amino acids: CASSLSRATFSEQYF. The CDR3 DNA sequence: TGTGCCAGCAGTTTATCGCGGGCCACGTTCTCCGAGCAGTACTTC.

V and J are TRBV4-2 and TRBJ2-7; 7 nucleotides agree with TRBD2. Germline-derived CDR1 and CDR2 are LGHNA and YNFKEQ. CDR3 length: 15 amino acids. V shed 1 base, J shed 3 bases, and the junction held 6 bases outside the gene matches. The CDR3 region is CASSQVRGSGYEQYF. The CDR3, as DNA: TGTGCCAGCAGCCAAGTCCGCGGGAGTGGCTACGAGCAGTACTTC.

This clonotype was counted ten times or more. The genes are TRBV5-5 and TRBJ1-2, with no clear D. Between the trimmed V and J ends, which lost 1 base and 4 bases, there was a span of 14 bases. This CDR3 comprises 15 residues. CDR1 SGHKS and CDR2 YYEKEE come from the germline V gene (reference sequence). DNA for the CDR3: TGTGCCAGCAGCTTGTTGACCGCTGTCTCCTATGGCTACACCTTC. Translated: CASSLLTAVSYGYTF.

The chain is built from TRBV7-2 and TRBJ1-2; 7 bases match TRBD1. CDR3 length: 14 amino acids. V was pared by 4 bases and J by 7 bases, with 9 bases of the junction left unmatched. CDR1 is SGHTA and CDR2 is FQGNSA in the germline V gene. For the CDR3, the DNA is TGTGCCAGCAGCTCGGACAGGAAATGGAGTGGCTACACCTTC. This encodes CASSSDRKWSGYTF.

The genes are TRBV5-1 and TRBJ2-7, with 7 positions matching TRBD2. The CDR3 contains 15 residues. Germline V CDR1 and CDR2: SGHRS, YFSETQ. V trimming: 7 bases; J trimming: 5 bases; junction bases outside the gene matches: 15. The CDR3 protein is CASSRTGGGPNEQYF. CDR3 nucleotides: TGCGCCAGCTCTAGAACGGGGGGAGGGCCGAACGAGCAGTACTTC.

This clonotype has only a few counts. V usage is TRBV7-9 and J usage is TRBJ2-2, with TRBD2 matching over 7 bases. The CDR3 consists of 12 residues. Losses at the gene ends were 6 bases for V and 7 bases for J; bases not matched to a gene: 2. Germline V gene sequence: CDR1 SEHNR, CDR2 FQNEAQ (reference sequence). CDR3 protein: CASRLADGELFF. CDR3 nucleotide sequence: TGTGCCAGCAGGCTAGCGGACGGGGAGCTGTTTTTT.